These T cell receptor beta chains were read from a single sample in a study of OX40 agonist ivuxolimab in advanced cancers. The method was immunoSEQ multiplex PCR; TCRdb's version includes in-frame clones alone and lacks a portion of them. The sample records about 59,000 clones, around 84% being singletons. The sample in question was CD4+ or CD8+ T cells sorted from blood, obtained in a trial of the OX40 agonist ivuxolimab. These receptors were collected from an adult with an advanced solid tumor such as melanoma, head and neck, liver or kidney cancer. Each CDR3 is given with its conserved first and last residue. The order of the fields is V gene, J gene, D gene, clone size, CDR3 DNA, CDR3 protein. The D gene is left open where the match is weak. Rows may omit the clone size; those that give it use once, few, many or a size class.

V gene: TRBV11-2
J gene: TRBJ2-5
D gene: -
clone size: -
CDR3 DNA: TGTGCCAGCAGCCCGAGTCGGGGAGAGACCCAGTACTTC
CDR3 protein: CASSPSRGETQYF

V gene: TRBV20-1
J gene: TRBJ1-1
D gene: TRBD1
clone size: once
CDR3 DNA: TGCAGTGCTCCCGGACAGGGTGGAGCTTTCTTT
CDR3 protein: CSAPGQGGAFF

V gene: TRBV2
J gene: TRBJ1-2
D gene: -
clone size: -
CDR3 DNA: TGTGCCAGCAGTGAAGGGGGACTCCCGGACTATGGCTACACCTTC
CDR3 protein: CASSEGGLPDYGYTF

V gene: TRBV5-1
J gene: TRBJ1-1
D gene: TRBD1
clone size: -
CDR3 DNA: TGCGCCAGCAGCTGGGGACAGTTCATGAACACTGAAGCTTTCTTT
CDR3 protein: CASSWGQFMNTEAFF

V gene: TRBV30
J gene: TRBJ2-5
D gene: TRBD2
clone size: -
CDR3 DNA: TGTGCCTGGGGTTTTACTAGGACTAGCGGACAAGAGACCCAGTACTTC
CDR3 protein: CAWGFTRTSGQETQYF

V gene: TRBV11-2
J gene: TRBJ1-4
D gene: -
clone size: -
CDR3 DNA: TGTGCCAGCAGCCGGTTTCAGGGGCCTCTTGAAAAACTGTTTTTT
CDR3 protein: CASSRFQGPLEKLFF

V gene: TRBV10-1
J gene: TRBJ1-2
D gene: -
clone size: -
CDR3 DNA: TGCGCCAGCAGTGACAGCTCTTATGGCTACACCTTC
CDR3 protein: CASSDSSYGYTF

V gene: TRBV11-2
J gene: TRBJ1-2
D gene: -
clone size: -
CDR3 DNA: TGTGCCAGCAGCTTAGTGGAGGACTATGGCTACACCTTC
CDR3 protein: CASSLVEDYGYTF

V gene: TRBV5-1
J gene: TRBJ2-5
D gene: -
clone size: -
CDR3 DNA: TGCGCCAGCAGCTTGGGGGGCGGTACCCAAGAGACCCAGTACTTC
CDR3 protein: CASSLGGGTQETQYF

V gene: TRBV15
J gene: TRBJ1-4
D gene: -
clone size: once
CDR3 DNA: TGTGCCACCAGCAGAGATAAGGGGGATTATAATGAAAAACTGTTTTTT
CDR3 protein: CATSRDKGDYNEKLFF

V gene: TRBV11-2
J gene: TRBJ2-3
D gene: -
clone size: -
CDR3 DNA: TGTGCCAGCAGCTTAGCCCGGGGGCCTACAGATACGCAGTATTTT
CDR3 protein: CASSLARGPTDTQYF

V gene: TRBV28
J gene: TRBJ2-3
D gene: -
clone size: -
CDR3 DNA: TGTGCCAGCAGTTCTAGTGGGAGGAGCACAGATACGCAGTATTTT
CDR3 protein: CASSSSGRSTDTQYF

V gene: TRBV7-8
J gene: TRBJ2-1
D gene: -
clone size: -
CDR3 DNA: TGTGCCAGCACCCGTACTACTGAGGGTTACAATGAGCAGTTCTTC
CDR3 protein: CASTRTTEGYNEQFF

V gene: TRBV7-2
J gene: TRBJ2-5
D gene: -
clone size: once
CDR3 DNA: TGTGCCAGCAGCTCCCGACAGGTACAAGAGACCCAGTACTTC
CDR3 protein: CASSSRQVQETQYF

V gene: TRBV10-1
J gene: TRBJ2-7
D gene: -
clone size: -
CDR3 DNA: TGCGCCAGCAGTGGGCAGGGCTCCTACGAGCAGTACTTC
CDR3 protein: CASSGQGSYEQYF

V gene: TRBV2
J gene: TRBJ2-7
D gene: TRBD1
clone size: once
CDR3 DNA: TGTGCCAGCAGCAGACAGGGGGCGGATGAGCAGTACTTC
CDR3 protein: CASSRQGADEQYF

V gene: TRBV4-1
J gene: TRBJ1-1
D gene: TRBD1
clone size: medium-sized
CDR3 DNA: TGCGCCAGCAGCCAAAGTTGGAGGGGGCGGACTGAAGCTTTCTTT
CDR3 protein: CASSQSWRGRTEAFF

V gene: TRBV27
J gene: TRBJ2-7
D gene: TRBD2
clone size: -
CDR3 DNA: TGTGCCAGCAGAATAGCGGGGGGGCTCTCCTACGAGCAGTACTTC
CDR3 protein: CASRIAGGLSYEQYF

V gene: TRBV4-3
J gene: TRBJ2-7
D gene: -
clone size: -
CDR3 DNA: TGCGCCAGCAGCCCTAACGGGGAGGTGGTGCAGTACTTC
CDR3 protein: CASSPNGEVVQYF

V gene: TRBV10-2
J gene: TRBJ1-2
D gene: -
clone size: -
CDR3 DNA: TGCGCCAGCAGTGCGACACTAAGGAACTATGGCTACACCTTC
CDR3 protein: CASSATLRNYGYTF

V gene: TRBV5-1
J gene: TRBJ1-2
D gene: -
clone size: -
CDR3 DNA: TGCGCCAGCAGCTTGGACAGACTCTATGGCTACACCTTC
CDR3 protein: CASSLDRLYGYTF

V gene: TRBV5-1
J gene: TRBJ2-7
D gene: -
clone size: -
CDR3 DNA: TGCGCCAGCAGCTTGGCATTGGGGGGACAGGAGCAGTACTTC
CDR3 protein: CASSLALGGQEQYF

V gene: TRBV29-1
J gene: TRBJ2-3
D gene: -
clone size: -
CDR3 DNA: TGCAGCGTTGCACAGGTTGAGGGCACAGATACGCAGTATTTT
CDR3 protein: CSVAQVEGTDTQYF

V gene: TRBV19
J gene: TRBJ2-5
D gene: -
clone size: -
CDR3 DNA: TGTGCCAGTAGTACTCAGGGGACCAAGACCCAGTACTTC
CDR3 protein: CASSTQGTKTQYF

V gene: TRBV18
J gene: TRBJ2-3
D gene: -
clone size: -
CDR3 DNA: TGTGCCAGCTCACCGGACAGTCTAGTCACAGATACGCAGTATTTT
CDR3 protein: CASSPDSLVTDTQYF

V gene: TRBV5-4
J gene: TRBJ1-6
D gene: -
clone size: once
CDR3 DNA: TGTGCCAGCAGCTTGGAAGGGAATTTTGACTCACCCCTCCACTTT
CDR3 protein: CASSLEGNFDSPLHF